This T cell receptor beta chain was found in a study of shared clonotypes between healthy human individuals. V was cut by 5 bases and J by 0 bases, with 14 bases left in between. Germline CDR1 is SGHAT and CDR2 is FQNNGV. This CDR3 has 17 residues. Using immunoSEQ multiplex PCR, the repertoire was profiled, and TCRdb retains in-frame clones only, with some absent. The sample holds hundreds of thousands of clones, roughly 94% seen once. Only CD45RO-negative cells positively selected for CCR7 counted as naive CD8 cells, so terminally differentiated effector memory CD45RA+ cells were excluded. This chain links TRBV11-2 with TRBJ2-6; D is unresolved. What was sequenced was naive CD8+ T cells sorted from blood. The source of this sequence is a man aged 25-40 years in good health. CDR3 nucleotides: TGTGCCAGCAGCCGACTGGTCCAGACCTCTGGGGCCAACGTCCTGACTTTC. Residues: CASSRLVQTSGANVLTF.